This T cell receptor (beta chain) was identified in a study of T-cell reconstitution after alpha-beta-depleted transplantation in children. This clonotype has a handful of counts. Unique molecular identifiers were incorporated during preparation of the TCRbeta library. TCRdb used MiXCR to reprocess the PCR reads, holding one entry per CDR3 protein. There are about 230,000 distinct CDR3 sequences in the sample; about 9.6% occur only once, and roughly 5.1% lies in the top ten. The CDR3 contains 16 residues. The V gene's germline CDR1 is KGHSY and CDR2 FQNENV. Trimming stripped 4 bases from V and 2 bases from J, with 15 bases between.

The material was PBMCs from the stem cell graft donor, obtained from the stem cell graft. The TCR was taken from a human donor who donated a stem cell graft to a child with SCID. The chain recombines TRBV16 with TRBJ1-5, with D possibly TRBD1 on 6 matching bases. DNA of the CDR3: TGTGCCAGCAGCCCCCGGGGCAGGGGAGGCAATCAGCCCCAGCATTTT. Its translation: CASSPRGRGGNQPQHF.